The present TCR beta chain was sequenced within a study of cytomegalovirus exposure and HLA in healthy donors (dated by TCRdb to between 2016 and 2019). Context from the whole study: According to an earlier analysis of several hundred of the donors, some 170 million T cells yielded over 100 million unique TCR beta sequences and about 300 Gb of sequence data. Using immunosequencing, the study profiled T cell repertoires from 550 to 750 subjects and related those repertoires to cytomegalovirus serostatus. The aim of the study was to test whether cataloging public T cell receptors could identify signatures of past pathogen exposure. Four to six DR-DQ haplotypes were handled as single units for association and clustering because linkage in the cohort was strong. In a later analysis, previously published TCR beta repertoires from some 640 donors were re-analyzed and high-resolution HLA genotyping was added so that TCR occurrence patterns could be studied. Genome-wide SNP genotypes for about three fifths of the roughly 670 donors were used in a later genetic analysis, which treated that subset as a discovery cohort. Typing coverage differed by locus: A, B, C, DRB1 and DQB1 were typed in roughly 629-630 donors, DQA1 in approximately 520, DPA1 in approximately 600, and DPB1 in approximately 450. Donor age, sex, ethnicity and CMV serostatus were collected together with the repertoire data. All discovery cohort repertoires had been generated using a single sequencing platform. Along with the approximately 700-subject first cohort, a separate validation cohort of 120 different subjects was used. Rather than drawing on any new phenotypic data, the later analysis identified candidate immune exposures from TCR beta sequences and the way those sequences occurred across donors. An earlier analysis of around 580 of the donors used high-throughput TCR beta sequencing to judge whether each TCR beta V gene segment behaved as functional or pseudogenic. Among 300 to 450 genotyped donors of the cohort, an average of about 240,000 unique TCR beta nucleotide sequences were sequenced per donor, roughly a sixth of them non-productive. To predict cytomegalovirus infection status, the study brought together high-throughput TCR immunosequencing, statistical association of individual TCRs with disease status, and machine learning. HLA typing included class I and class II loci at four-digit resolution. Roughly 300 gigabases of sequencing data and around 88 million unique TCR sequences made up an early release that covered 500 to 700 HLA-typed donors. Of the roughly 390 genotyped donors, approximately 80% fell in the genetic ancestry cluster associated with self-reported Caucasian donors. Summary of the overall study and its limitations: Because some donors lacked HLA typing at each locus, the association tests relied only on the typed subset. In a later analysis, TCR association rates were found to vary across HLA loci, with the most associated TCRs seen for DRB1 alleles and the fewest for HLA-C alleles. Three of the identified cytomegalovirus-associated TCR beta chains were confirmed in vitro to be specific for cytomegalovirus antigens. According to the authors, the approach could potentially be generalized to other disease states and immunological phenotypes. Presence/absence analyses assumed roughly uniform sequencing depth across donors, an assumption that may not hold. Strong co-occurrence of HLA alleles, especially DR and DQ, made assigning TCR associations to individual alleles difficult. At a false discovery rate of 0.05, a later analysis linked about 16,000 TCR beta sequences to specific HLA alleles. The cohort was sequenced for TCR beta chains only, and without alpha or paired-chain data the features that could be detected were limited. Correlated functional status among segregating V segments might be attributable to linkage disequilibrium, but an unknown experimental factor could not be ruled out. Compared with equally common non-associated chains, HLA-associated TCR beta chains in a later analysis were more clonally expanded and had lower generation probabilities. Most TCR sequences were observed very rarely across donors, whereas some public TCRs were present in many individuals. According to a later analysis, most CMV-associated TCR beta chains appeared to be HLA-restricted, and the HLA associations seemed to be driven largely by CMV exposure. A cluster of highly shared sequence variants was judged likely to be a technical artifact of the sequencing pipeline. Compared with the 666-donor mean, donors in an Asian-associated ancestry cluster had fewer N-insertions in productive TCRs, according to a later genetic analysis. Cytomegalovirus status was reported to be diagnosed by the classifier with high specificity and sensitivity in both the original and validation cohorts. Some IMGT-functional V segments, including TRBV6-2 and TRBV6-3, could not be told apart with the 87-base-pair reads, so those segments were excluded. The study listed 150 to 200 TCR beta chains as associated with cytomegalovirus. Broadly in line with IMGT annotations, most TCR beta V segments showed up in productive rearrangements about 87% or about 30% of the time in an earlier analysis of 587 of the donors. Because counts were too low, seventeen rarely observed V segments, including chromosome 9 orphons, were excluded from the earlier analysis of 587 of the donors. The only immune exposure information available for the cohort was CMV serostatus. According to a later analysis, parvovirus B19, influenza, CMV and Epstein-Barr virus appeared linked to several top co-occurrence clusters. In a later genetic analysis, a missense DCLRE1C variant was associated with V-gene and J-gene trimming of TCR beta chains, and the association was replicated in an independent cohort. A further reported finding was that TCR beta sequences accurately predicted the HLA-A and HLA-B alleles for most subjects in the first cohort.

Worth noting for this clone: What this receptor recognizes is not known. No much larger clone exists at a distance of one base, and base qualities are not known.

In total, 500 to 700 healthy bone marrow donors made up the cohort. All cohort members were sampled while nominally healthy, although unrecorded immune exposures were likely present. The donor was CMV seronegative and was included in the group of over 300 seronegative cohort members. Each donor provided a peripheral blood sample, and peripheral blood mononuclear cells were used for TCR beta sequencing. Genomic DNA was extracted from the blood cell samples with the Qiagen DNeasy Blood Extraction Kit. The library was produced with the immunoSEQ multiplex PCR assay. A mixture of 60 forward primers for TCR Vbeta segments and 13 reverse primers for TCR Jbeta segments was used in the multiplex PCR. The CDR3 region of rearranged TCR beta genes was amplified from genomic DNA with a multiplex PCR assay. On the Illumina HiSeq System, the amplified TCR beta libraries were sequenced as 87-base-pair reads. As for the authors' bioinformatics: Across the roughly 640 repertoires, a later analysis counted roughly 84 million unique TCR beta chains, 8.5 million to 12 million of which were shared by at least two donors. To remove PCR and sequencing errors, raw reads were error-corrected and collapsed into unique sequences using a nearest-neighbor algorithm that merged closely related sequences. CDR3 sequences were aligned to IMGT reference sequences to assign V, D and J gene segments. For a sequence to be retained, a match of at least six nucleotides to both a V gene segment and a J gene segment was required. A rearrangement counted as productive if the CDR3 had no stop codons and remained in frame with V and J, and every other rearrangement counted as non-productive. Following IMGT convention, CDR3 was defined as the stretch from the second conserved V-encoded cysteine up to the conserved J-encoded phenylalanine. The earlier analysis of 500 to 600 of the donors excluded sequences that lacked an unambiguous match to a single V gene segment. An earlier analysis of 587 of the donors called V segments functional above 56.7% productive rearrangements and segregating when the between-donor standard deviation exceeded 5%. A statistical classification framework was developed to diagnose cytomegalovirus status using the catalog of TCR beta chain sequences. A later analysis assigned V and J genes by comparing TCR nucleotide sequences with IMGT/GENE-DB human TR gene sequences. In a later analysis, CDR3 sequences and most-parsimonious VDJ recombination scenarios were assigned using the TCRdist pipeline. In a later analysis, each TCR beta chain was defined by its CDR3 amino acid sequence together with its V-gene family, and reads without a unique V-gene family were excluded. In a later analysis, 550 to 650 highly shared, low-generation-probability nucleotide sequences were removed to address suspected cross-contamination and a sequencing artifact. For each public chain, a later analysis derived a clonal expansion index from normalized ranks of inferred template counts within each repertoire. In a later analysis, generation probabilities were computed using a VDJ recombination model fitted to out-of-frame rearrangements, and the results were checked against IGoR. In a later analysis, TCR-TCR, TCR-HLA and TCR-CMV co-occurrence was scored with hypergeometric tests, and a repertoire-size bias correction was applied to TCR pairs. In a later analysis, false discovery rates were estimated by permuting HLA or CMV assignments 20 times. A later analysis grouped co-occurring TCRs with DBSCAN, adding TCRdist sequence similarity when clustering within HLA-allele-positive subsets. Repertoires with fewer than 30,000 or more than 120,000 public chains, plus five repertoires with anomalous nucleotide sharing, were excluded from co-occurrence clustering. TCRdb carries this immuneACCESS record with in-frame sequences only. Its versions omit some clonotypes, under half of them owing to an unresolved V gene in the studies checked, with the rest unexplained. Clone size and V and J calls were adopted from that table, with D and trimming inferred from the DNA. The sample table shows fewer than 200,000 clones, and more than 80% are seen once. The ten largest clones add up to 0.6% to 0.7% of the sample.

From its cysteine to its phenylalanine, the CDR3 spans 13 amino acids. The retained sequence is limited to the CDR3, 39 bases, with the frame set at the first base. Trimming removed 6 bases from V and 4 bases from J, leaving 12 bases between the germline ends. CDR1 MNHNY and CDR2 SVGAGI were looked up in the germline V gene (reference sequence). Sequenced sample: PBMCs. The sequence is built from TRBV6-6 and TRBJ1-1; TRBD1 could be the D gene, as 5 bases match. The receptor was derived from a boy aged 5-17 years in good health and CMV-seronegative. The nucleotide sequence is TGTGCCAGCAGCCCAACAGGCGGCACTGAAGCTTTCTTT. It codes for CASSPTGGTEAFF.